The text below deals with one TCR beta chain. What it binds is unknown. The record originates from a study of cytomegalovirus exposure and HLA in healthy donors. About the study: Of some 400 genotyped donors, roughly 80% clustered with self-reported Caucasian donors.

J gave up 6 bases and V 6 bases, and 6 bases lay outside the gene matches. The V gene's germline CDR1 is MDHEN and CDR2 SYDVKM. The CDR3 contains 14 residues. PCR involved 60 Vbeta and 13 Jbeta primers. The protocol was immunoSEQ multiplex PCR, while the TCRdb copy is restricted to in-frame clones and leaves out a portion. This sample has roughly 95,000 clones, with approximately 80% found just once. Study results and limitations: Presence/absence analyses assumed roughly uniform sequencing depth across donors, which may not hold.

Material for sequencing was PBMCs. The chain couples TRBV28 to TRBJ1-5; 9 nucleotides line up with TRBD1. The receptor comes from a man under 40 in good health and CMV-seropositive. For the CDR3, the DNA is TGTGCCAGCAGCTGGGACAGGGAGCTTCAGCCCCAGCATTTT. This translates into CASSWDRELQPQHF. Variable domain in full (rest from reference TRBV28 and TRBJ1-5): DVKVTQSSRYLVKRTGEKVFLECVQDMDHENMFWYRQDPGLGLRLIYFSYDVKMKEKGDIPEGYSVSREKKERFSLILESASTNQTSMYLCASSWDRELQPQHFGDGTRLSIL.